The 27 T cell receptor beta chains given below trace back to one sample, sequenced in a study of graft-versus-host responses after intestinal transplantation. Generated by immunoSEQ multiplex PCR, the TCRdb table keeps only in-frame clones and is missing some. The repertoire has over 120,000 clones, about 90% of them found once; the top ten carry around 0.2%. These receptors' antigens are unknown. The sequencing here drew on unstimulated CD4+ T cells sorted from spleen or lymph node cells, taken before intestinal transplant. All receptors come from a human donor who received an intestinal transplant.

The V gene is TRBV6-1, the J gene TRBJ2-7; TRBD1 aligns across 10 bases. The ends lost 11 bases at V and 4 bases at J; junction bases unmatched: 8. CDR3 length: 13 residues. Germline V CDR1 and CDR2: MNHNS, SASEGT. The CDR3 protein is CAAPGQGIYEQYF. In DNA form, the CDR3 reads TGTGCCGCCCCGGGACAGGGGATTTACGAGCAGTACTTC.

This clone was seen more than once but under ten times. V is TRBV7-2 and J is TRBJ1-5; 7 bases align to TRBD1. The germline V gene has CDR1 SGHTA and CDR2 FQGNSA. The J segment lost 3 bases and the V segment lost 0 bases, leaving 2 bases of the junction unmatched. CDR3 length: 15 residues. This CDR3 is CASSLAGQPNQPQHF. CDR3 nucleotides: TGTGCCAGCAGCTTAGCGGGACAGCCCAATCAGCCCCAGCATTTT.

The chain carries TRBV25-1 and TRBJ2-1, with D possibly TRBD2 on 6 matching bases. Germline V lookup: CDR1 MGHDK, CDR2 SYGVNS. Trimming pared 4 bases from V and 10 bases from J, leaving 14 bases between. The CDR3 has 13 residues. The CDR3: CASSAHRGEEQFF. The CDR3 nucleotides read TGTGCCAGCAGTGCACATCGCGGGGAGGAGCAGTTCTTC.

The genes are TRBV21-1 and TRBJ1-2; the table calls TRBD1, which could not be checked here. TRBV21-1 is noted as a pseudogene. The CDR3 totals 16 residues. In nucleotides, the CDR3 is TGTGCCAGCAGCAAAGAGCGGGCAGGGGGCGCCTATGGCTACACCTTC. It encodes CASSKERAGGAYGYTF.

About this clone: At the DNA level, this CDR3 is encoded by other sequences in the same sample as well. This chain links TRBV2 with TRBJ2-5; 9 positions match TRBD2. The junction had 6 bases not matched to a gene; V was cut back by 6 bases and J by 4 bases. There are 14 residues in the CDR3. Germline CDR1 SNHLY, CDR2 FYNNEI. CDR3 region: CASSLSGSGETQYF. The DNA for the CDR3 is TGTGCCAGCAGCCTTAGCGGGAGCGGAGAGACCCAGTACTTC.

This clone was picked up one time. The genes are TRBV19 and TRBJ2-7; 9 bases are a match to TRBD1. The germline V gene has CDR1 LNHDA and CDR2 SQIVND (reference sequence). The length of the CDR3 is 17 residues. V was pared by 4 bases and J by 2 bases, with 12 bases of the junction left unmatched. CDR3 nucleotide sequence: TGTGCCAGTAGTACCCGCCCCCCGACAGGGGGTCCCTACGAGCAGTACTTC. Translation gives CASSTRPPTGGPYEQYF. Using reference TRBV19 and TRBJ2-7 for the parts outside the CDR3, the full variable domain is DGGITQSPKYLFRKEGQNVTLSCEQNLNHDAMYWYRQDPGQGLRLIYYSQIVNDFQKGDIAEGYSVSREKKESFPLTVTSAQKNPTAFYLCASSTRPPTGGPYEQYFGPGTRLTVT.

This clone appeared once. The chain uses TRBV5-1 and TRBJ2-2; the D gene is possibly TRBD2 (6 bases). V shed 1 base and J shed 0 bases, with 10 bases lying between them. The CDR3 extends over 16 amino acids. Germline values: CDR1 SGHRS, CDR2 YFSETQ. The CDR3 is CASSLIRDSNTGELFF. CDR3 nucleotide sequence: TGCGCCAGCAGCTTGATCAGGGACTCGAACACCGGGGAGCTGTTTTTT.

The J gene is TRBJ2-7, the V gene TRBV11-3; D is perhaps TRBD2 (6 bases). The germline V gene has CDR1 SGHNT and CDR2 YENEEA. The CDR3 consists of 14 residues. V lost 2 bases and J lost 7, with 15 bases in between. The CDR3 protein is CASSLSSDYGEQYF. The CDR3 DNA reads TGTGCCAGCAGCTTATCCTCGGACTACGGGGAGCAGTACTTC.

This rearrangement joins TRBV27 to TRBJ2-2; TRBD1 might be the D (5 bases). CDR3 length: 19 residues. V was trimmed by 7 bases and J by 0 bases, leaving 24 bases between them. Germline CDR1 MNHEY, CDR2 SMNVEV (reference sequence). This CDR3 is CASTRSVGPTAPNTGELFF. In DNA, the CDR3 is TGTGCCAGCACCCGGAGTGTAGGCCCGACAGCTCCGAACACCGGGGAGCTGTTTTTT.

The table lists this clone with a count of one. V gene TRBV28 combines with J gene TRBJ1-4; perhaps TRBD1 as D (6 bases). This CDR3 has 16 residues. Germline lookup yields CDR1 MDHEN and CDR2 SYDVKM. Trimming removed 3 bases from V and 1 base from J, with 12 bases in between. This chain's CDR3 is CASSFDRFRTNEKLFF. Written as DNA, the CDR3 is TGTGCCAGCAGTTTTGACAGGTTCAGAACTAATGAAAAACTGTTTTTT.

This chain uses TRBV19 with TRBJ2-5; TRBD2 is a possible D gene (6 bases). The CDR3 has 13 amino acids. V lost 4 bases to trimming and J lost 5 bases, with 11 bases between them. Per germline, CDR1 LNHDA and CDR2 SQIVND (reference sequence). CDR3: CASSRGERETQYF. The DNA of the CDR3 is TGTGCCAGTAGTAGGGGGGAGCGGGAGACCCAGTACTTC.

CDR3 sequence reads: CASSQEWDPEGYGYTF. The DNA for the CDR3 is TGCGCCAGCAGCCAAGAATGGGATCCGGAAGGCTATGGCTACACCTTC. The chain uses TRBV4-3 and TRBJ1-2, with D unresolved. The CDR3 extends over 16 amino acids. V was cut by 0 bases and J by 4 bases, with 15 bases left in between. Germline V gene sequence: CDR1 LGHNA, CDR2 YSLEER.

The rearrangement uses TRBV27 and TRBJ1-5, with 7 bases identical to TRBD1. Germline CDR1 MNHEY, CDR2 SMNVEV (reference sequence). The CDR3 is 16 residues long. CDR3 sequence: CVSGGTAGIALKPQHF. Here the CDR3 DNA reads TGTGTCTCAGGGGGGACGGCGGGTATAGCGTTGAAGCCCCAGCATTTT.

This chain's CDR3 is CASSGWTGEREKLFF. As DNA, the CDR3 is TGTGCCAGCAGCGGCTGGACAGGGGAGAGAGAAAAACTGTTTTTT. The rearrangement uses TRBV9 and TRBJ1-4, with 9 positions matching TRBD1. CDR3 length: 15 residues. The junction had 8 bases not matched to a gene; V was cut back by 3 bases and J by 8 bases. CDR1 and CDR2 (germline): SGDLS, YYNGEE.

V and J are TRBV27 and TRBJ2-7, with 13 bases identical to TRBD2. Germline-derived CDR1 and CDR2 are MNHEY and SMNVEV (reference sequence). This CDR3 has 15 amino acids. J lost 1 base, V lost 6 bases, and 3 bases had no gene match. This CDR3 is CASRGLAGVSYEQYF. The CDR3 DNA sequence: TGTGCCAGCAGAGGACTAGCGGGAGTTTCCTACGAGCAGTACTTC.

The chain has TRBV9 and TRBJ2-1; D possibly corresponds to TRBD2 (5 bases). The germline V and J ends were trimmed by 4 bases and 9 bases, with 11 bases remaining between them. The length of the CDR3 is 12 residues. Germline CDR1 is SGDLS and CDR2 is YYNGEE. The CDR3 sequence is CASSRTGPEQFF. Written as DNA, the CDR3 is TGTGCCAGCAGCCGGACTGGCCCTGAGCAGTTCTTC.

Only one count was recorded for this clone. The V and J genes are TRBV7-6 and TRBJ2-1, with TRBD1 matching 9 bases. The CDR3 is 15 amino acids. From germline, CDR1 is SGHVS and CDR2 FNYEAQ. The J segment lost 4 bases and the V segment lost 5 bases, leaving 6 bases of the junction unmatched. For the CDR3, the DNA is TGTGCCAGCAGCCTAGGGACAGGGACATACAATGAGCAGTTCTTC. Protein: CASSLGTGTYNEQFF.

This chain links TRBV27 with TRBJ2-7, with D possibly TRBD2 on 6 matching bases. Germline lookup yields CDR1 MNHEY and CDR2 SMNVEV (reference sequence). The CDR3 is made up of 17 amino acids. V shed 4 bases and J shed 0 bases, with 19 bases lying between them. CDR3 sequence (DNA): TGTGCCAGCAGTTCACTCCCTCTAGAGACTAGCTCCTACGAGCAGTACTTC. It translates to CASSSLPLETSSYEQYF.

The rearrangement links TRBV4-2 to TRBJ2-2, with TRBD1 identical over 11 bases. The ends lost 4 bases at V and 5 bases at J; junction bases unmatched: 12. The length of the CDR3 is 18 residues. Germline V CDR1 and CDR2: LGHNA, YNFKEQ. Written as DNA, the CDR3 is TGTGCCAGCAGCCTACCGGGACAGGGGGTACCGTGGACCGGGGAGCTGTTTTTT. Amino acids: CASSLPGQGVPWTGELFF.

This chain uses TRBV30 with TRBJ2-5; perhaps TRBD2 as D (5 bases). The CDR3 contains 13 residues. Germline values: CDR1 GTSNPN, CDR2 SVGIG (reference sequence). Trimming left V 2 bases short and J 4 bases short, with 11 bases between. The DNA of the CDR3 is TGTGCCTGGAGTTGGCGTCGGGGAGAGACCCAGTACTTC. It yields the protein CAWSWRRGETQYF.

Only one count was recorded for this clone. V usage is TRBV7-3 and J usage is TRBJ2-7; 8 nucleotides agree with TRBD2. Germline values: CDR1 SGHTA, CDR2 FQGTGA. J was trimmed by 5 bases and V by 4 bases; bases with no gene match: 13. There are 16 residues in the CDR3. CDR3 sequence: CASSSGASGPSDEQYF. DNA for the CDR3: TGTGCCAGCAGCTCTGGAGCTAGCGGGCCCTCTGACGAGCAGTACTTC.

As concerns this clone: At one boundary the junction diverges from the germline segment, which might be a read error. The chain employs TRBV14 and TRBJ2-7, with D perhaps TRBD2 (5 bases). There are 12 residues in the CDR3. Germline-derived CDR1 and CDR2 are SGHDN and FVKESK. The CDR3 region has the DNA TGTGCCAGCAGCCAAGTACTCGGGAAGACTAACTTC. Translation: CASSQVLGKTNF.

This chain uses TRBV28 with TRBJ1-1; D ambiguous. Trimming took 6 bases from V and 0 from J, leaving 8 bases between them. Germline values: CDR1 MDHEN, CDR2 SYDVKM. This CDR3 has 13 residues. The CDR3 coding sequence is TGTGCCAGCAGACCGCAGCTGAACACTGAAGCTTTCTTT. Its translation is CASRPQLNTEAFF.

The chain's CDR3 is CASSLGGTRVGYNEQFF. The CDR3, as DNA: TGTGCCAGCAGCTTGGGGGGAACCCGCGTGGGTTACAATGAGCAGTTCTTC. This chain joins TRBV5-4 and TRBJ2-1; D is uncertain. The CDR3 totals 17 residues. Between the trimmed V and J ends, which lost 0 bases and 4 bases, there was a span of 17 bases. Germline CDR1 reads SGHNT; CDR2 reads YYREEE (reference sequence).

The chain is built from TRBV5-1 and TRBJ2-3; TRBD1 agrees at 7 bases. The germline gives CDR1 SGHRS, CDR2 YFSETQ. The CDR3 runs 15 residues. V shed 5 bases and J 2 bases; nucleotides not matched to a gene: 8. Here the CDR3 reads CASSLPDRLTDTQYF. The CDR3 nucleotides read TGCGCCAGCAGTTTGCCGGACAGGCTCACAGATACGCAGTATTTT.

The chain recombines TRBV2 with TRBJ2-1, with 13 nucleotides matching TRBD2. This CDR3 comprises 15 residues. V lost 1 base to trimming and J lost 6 bases; unmatched junction nucleotides: 0. CDR1 is SNHLY, CDR2 FYNNEI, per germline. The CDR3 protein is CASSEGLAGGNEQFF. In DNA form, the CDR3 reads TGTGCCAGCAGTGAAGGACTAGCGGGAGGCAATGAGCAGTTCTTC.

This chain connects TRBV30 to TRBJ2-2, with a tentative D call TRBD2 (5 bases). This CDR3 region has 13 residues. Trimming left V 4 bases short and J 7 bases short, with 13 bases between. The germline V gene has CDR1 GTSNPN and CDR2 SVGIG (reference sequence). CDR3 loop: CAWNPYGNGELFF. CDR3 nucleotides: TGTGCCTGGAACCCTTACGGGAACGGGGAGCTGTTTTTT.